This entry lists 5 T cell receptor beta chains sequenced from one sample in a study of T-cell reconstitution after alpha-beta-depleted transplantation in children. Unique molecular identifiers were incorporated into the prepared TCRbeta library. TCRdb recomputed calls from the PCR reads with MiXCR, one row per CDR3 protein. The sample shows about 980,000 distinct CDR3 sequences, around 30% of them seen only once. Sequencing was performed on PBMCs, mostly from graft donor cells, taken 360 days after TCRalphabeta/CD19-depleted stem cell transplant. These receptors were obtained from a boy under two years old who had a stem cell transplant for SCID, so the T cells may come from the graft donor.

The chain uses TRBV6-5 and TRBJ2-3; D call uncertain. Germline V CDR1 and CDR2: MNHEY, SVGAGI. CDR3 length: 17 amino acids. The ends were cut back, 0 bases at V and 0 bases at J, with 13 bases in the middle. CDR3 sequence reads: CASSYSRRTSSTDTQYF. The CDR3 coding sequence is TGTGCCAGCAGTTACTCTCGCCGAACTTCTAGCACAGATACGCAGTATTTT.

The chain has TRBV7-2 and TRBJ2-7; 9 bases match TRBD2. The germline CDR1 and CDR2 sequences are SGHTA and FQGNSA. CDR3 length equals 17 residues. V shed 3 bases and J 3 bases; nucleotides not matched to a gene: 12. DNA of the CDR3: TGTGCCAGCAGCTTTGCCCTTCTAGCGGGGTTCCGCTACGAGCAGTACTTC. Its protein product is CASSFALLAGFRYEQYF.

This sequence joins TRBV4-3 and TRBJ2-1, with 7 bases fitting TRBD1. V lost 3 bases and J lost 3; bases outside the gene matches: 8. Germline-derived CDR1 and CDR2 are LGHNA and YSLEER. The CDR3 extends over 16 amino acids. CDR3 DNA: TGCGCCAGCAGCCAGGAGACAGGGATGGGCTACAATGAGCAGTTCTTC. This sequence encodes CASSQETGMGYNEQFF.

In this sample, this clonotype turned up a few times. The chain carries TRBV10-3 and TRBJ2-1; TRBD2 matches 12 bases. Per the germline V gene, CDR1 is ENHRY and CDR2 is SYGVKD. Trimming cost V 3 bases and J 6 bases; bases outside gene matches: 12. The CDR3 has 18 amino acids. In DNA, the CDR3 is TGTGCCATCAGTGAAACCCGAACTAGCGGGGGGCCCGGCAATGAGCAGTTCTTC. As protein: CAISETRTSGGPGNEQFF.

This clonotype showed up just a few times. V and J are TRBV3-1 and TRBJ2-7; 7 nucleotides match TRBD1. The trim removed 4 bases at V and 10 bases at J, leaving 22 bases unmatched. The CDR3 runs 17 residues. Germline lookup yields CDR1 LGHDT and CDR2 YNNKEL (reference sequence). The CDR3 DNA reads TGTGCCAGCAGCCCTACTACCCGACAGGGACCTACGAGGGCTCAGTACTTC. Its protein is CASSPTTRQGPTRAQYF.